This TCR beta chain was sequenced for a study of human T cells and chemical hapten exposure. This clonotype was detected many times. The time point here: patch test 1, 2 weeks after DPC sensitization. As to treatment: therapeutic diphenylcyclopropenone sensitization with weekly scalp DPC. The CDR3 consists of 14 residues. V lost 1 base to trimming and J lost 4 bases, with 10 bases between them. CDR1 and CDR2 from the germline V gene are LGHDT and YNNKEL (reference sequence). TCRdb used MiXCR to reprocess the RACE reads, holding one entry per CDR3 protein. Of more than 65,000 distinct CDR3 sequences listed, roughly 7.1% are singletons.

Material: whole blood, obtained in connection with sensitization to the hapten diphenylcyclopropenone (DPC). The chain recombines TRBV3-1 with TRBJ1-1; D is uncertain. This sequence originates from a woman in her thirties with alopecia areata. Some clones in this sample may be carry-over from other donors' samples. The CDR3, as DNA: TGTGCCAGCAGCCAAGGACCCACAACCACTGAAGCTTTCTTT. Translating it yields CASSQGPTTTEAFF.